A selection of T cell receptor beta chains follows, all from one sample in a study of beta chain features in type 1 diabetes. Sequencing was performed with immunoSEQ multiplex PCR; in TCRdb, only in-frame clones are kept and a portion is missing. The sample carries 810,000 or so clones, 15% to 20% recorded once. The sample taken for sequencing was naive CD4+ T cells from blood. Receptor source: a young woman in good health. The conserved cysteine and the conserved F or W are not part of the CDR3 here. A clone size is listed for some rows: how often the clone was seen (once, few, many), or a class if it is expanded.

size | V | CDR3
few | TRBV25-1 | ASSEAGLGRETQY
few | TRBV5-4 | ASSLNVSPGTPTGELF
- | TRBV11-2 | ASSAGGQFNQPQH
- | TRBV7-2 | ASSPHLRTGELF
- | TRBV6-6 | ATSRDYEQY
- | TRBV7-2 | ASSYDRGNQPQH
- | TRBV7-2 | ASSLVSGEYEQY
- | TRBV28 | ASSDYGTSGNYEQY
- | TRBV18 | ASSPRDRADEQF
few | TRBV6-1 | ASSEALGFSGYT
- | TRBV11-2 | ASSLGGRGTDTQY
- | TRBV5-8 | ASSKGQGWETQY
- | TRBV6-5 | ASSYTGALNQPQH
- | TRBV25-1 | ASSESGGGPNSPLH
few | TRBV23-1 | ASSHGGGLLSSYEQY
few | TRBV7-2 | ASSLAIWQPQH
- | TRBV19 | ASSFLRASTGNEQF
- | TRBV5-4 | ASSFLDRVNTGELF
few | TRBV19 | ASSILRESGYT
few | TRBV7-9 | ASSSQRDRETQY
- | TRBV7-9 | ASSLNSYEQY
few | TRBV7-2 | ASSLAQGQGAEQY
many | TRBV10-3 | ASWIGRDTGELF
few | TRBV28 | ASSFARYGYT
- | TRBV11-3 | ASSLVAGGDEQF
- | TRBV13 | ASSPPRSGFYNEQF
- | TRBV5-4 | ASSGTGTGVYEQY
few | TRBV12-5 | ASGLVAGGSSYNEQF
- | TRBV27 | ASSSIPGTSLQTQY
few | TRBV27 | ASSLRGVPYEQY
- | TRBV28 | ASSPNRESGETQY
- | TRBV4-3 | ASSQDVTSGGSYNEQF
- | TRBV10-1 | ASSEGIAGTDTQY
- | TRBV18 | ASSPPGGPRRAF
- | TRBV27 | ASSLSSAGGPYTQY
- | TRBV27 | ASSPGTSLYEQY
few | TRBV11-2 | ASSFGTGYQETQY
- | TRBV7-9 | ASSTKVAGGDTQY
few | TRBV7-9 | ASSLHLTAGEKLF